These T cell receptor beta chains were read from a single sample in a study of shared clonotypes between healthy human individuals. TCRdb keeps only in-frame clones here, not all; method: immunoSEQ multiplex PCR. The table records approximately 1.9 million clones, around 95% of them present only once. The sequencing input was naive CD8+ T cells from PBMCs. These receptors all come from a man aged 18 to 29 in good health. Some clones in this sample may be carry-over from other donors' samples. CDR3s include the opening cysteine and the closing phenylalanine or tryptophan. Each record gives: clone size, J gene, D gene, V gene, CDR3 protein, CDR3 DNA. The D gene is left open where the match is weak. Size is stated for part of the rows, as once, few or many counts, or as a class when the clone is expanded.

NA | TRBJ2-2 | TRBD2 | TRBV5-1 | CASSPGLAGLNTGELFF | TGCGCCAGCAGCCCCGGACTAGCGGGCCTGAACACCGGGGAGCTGTTTTTT
once | TRBJ1-3 | TRBD1 | TRBV6-6 | CASRDRDRPSKYF | TGTGCCAGCAGGGACCGGGACAGGCCTTCCAAATATTTT
NA | TRBJ2-7 | NA | TRBV11-1 | CASSLLEGSGEQYF | TGTGCCAGCAGCTTACTCGAGGGGTCGGGCGAGCAGTACTTC
NA | TRBJ1-4 | NA | TRBV5-6 | CASSLLRATNEKLFF | TGTGCCAGCAGCTTGCTGAGGGCAACTAATGAAAAACTGTTTTTT
NA | TRBJ2-2 | TRBD2 | TRBV19 | CASSLPSGKSYTGELFF | TGTGCCAGTAGCCTTCCTAGCGGAAAATCTTACACCGGGGAGCTGTTTTTT
NA | TRBJ2-1 | NA | TRBV5-4 | CASSLYGSSYNEQFF | TGTGCCAGCAGCTTGTACGGGAGCTCCTACAATGAGCAGTTCTTC
few | TRBJ1-1 | TRBD1 | TRBV12-5 | CASGSLQGGTEAFF | TGTGCTAGTGGTTCCCTACAGGGGGGCACTGAAGCTTTCTTT
NA | TRBJ1-1 | TRBD1 | TRBV5-1 | CASSLGWTGGNTEAFF | TGCGCCAGCAGCTTGGGATGGACAGGGGGCAACACTGAAGCTTTCTTT
NA | TRBJ2-5 | NA | TRBV7-9 | CASSLKGWETQYF | TGTGCCAGCAGCTTAAAGGGTTGGGAGACCCAGTACTTC
NA | TRBJ2-7 | NA | TRBV7-6 | CASSLKAGGAYEQYF | TGTGCCAGCAGCTTAAAGGCAGGGGGGGCCTACGAGCAGTACTTC
NA | TRBJ2-1 | TRBD1 | TRBV5-6 | CASSQGQSSYNEQFF | TGTGCCAGCAGCCAGGGACAGAGCTCCTACAATGAGCAGTTCTTC
once | TRBJ2-5 | NA | TRBV11-2 | CASSFVRETQYF | TGTGCCAGCAGCTTTGTTAGGGAGACCCAGTACTTC
NA | TRBJ1-3 | TRBD1 | TRBV11-2 | CASSFYRGPGNTIYF | TGTGCCAGCAGCTTTTACAGGGGGCCAGGAAACACCATATATTTT
NA | TRBJ2-7 | NA | TRBV5-1 | CASSSWGQGLTDYEQYF | TGCGCCAGCAGCTCCTGGGGTCAGGGGTTGACCGACTACGAGCAGTACTTC
NA | TRBJ1-2 | NA | TRBV6-5 | CASSYSNAGTYGYTF | TGTGCCAGCAGTTACTCGAATGCAGGGACCTATGGCTACACCTTC
NA | TRBJ2-2 | TRBD2 | TRBV27 | CASWREGGGELFF | TGTGCCAGCTGGCGGGAGGGCGGCGGGGAGCTGTTTTTT
once | TRBJ2-5 | NA | TRBV28 | CASSYPLARPRIETQYF | TGTGCCAGCAGTTATCCCTTAGCAAGGCCCCGAATAGAGACCCAGTACTTC
NA | TRBJ2-7 | NA | TRBV6-5 | CASSYSQVDEQYF | TGTGCCAGCAGTTACTCGCAGGTGGACGAGCAGTACTTC
NA | TRBJ2-7 | NA | TRBV9 | CASSVGQSSSYEQYF | TGTGCCAGCAGCGTCGGACAGAGCAGCTCCTACGAGCAGTACTTC
NA | TRBJ2-1 | TRBD2 | TRBV27 | CASSPLAGGGDNEQFF | TGTGCCAGCAGTCCCTTAGCGGGGGGAGGAGACAATGAGCAGTTCTTC
NA | TRBJ2-7 | TRBD1 | TRBV27 | CASSSRTGTYEQYF | TGTGCCAGCAGTTCCCGGACAGGGACCTACGAGCAGTACTTC
NA | TRBJ1-3 | TRBD1 | TRBV6-1 | CASSGPGQGVRNTIYF | TGTGCCAGCAGTGGACCGGGACAGGGGGTAAGGAACACCATATATTTT
NA | TRBJ1-2 | NA | TRBV19 | CASTPSPSIYGYTF | TGTGCCAGTACCCCAAGCCCCAGCATCTATGGCTACACCTTC
NA | TRBJ2-7 | TRBD2 | TRBV27 | CASSSSGRAYEQYF | TGTGCCAGCAGTTCAAGCGGGAGGGCCTACGAGCAGTACTTC
NA | TRBJ2-6 | NA | TRBV27 | CASSLSVVGANVLTF | TGTGCCAGCAGTTTATCGGTTGTTGGGGCCAACGTCCTGACTTTC
NA | TRBJ2-7 | TRBD1 | TRBV4-1 | CASSQGQGLGYSHEQYF | TGCGCCAGCAGCCAAGGACAGGGGCTCGGTTACTCTCACGAGCAGTACTTC
NA | TRBJ2-7 | TRBD1 | TRBV28 | CASSPVTGVEQYF | TGTGCCAGCAGTCCCGTGACAGGGGTCGAGCAGTACTTC
NA | TRBJ2-7 | NA | TRBV27 | CASSLRGSAYEQYF | TGTGCCAGCAGTTTACGAGGTTCGGCATACGAGCAGTACTTC
NA | TRBJ2-3 | TRBD2 | TRBV9 | CASSVGRGSGRTDTQYF | TGTGCCAGCAGCGTAGGCCGGGGTAGCGGGCGCACAGATACGCAGTATTTT
NA | TRBJ2-3 | NA | TRBV29-1 | CSVGGMGRTHTQYF | TGCAGCGTTGGGGGTATGGGGAGGACCCATACGCAGTATTTT
NA | TRBJ2-7 | NA | TRBV29-1 | CSVGITGEQYF | TGCAGCGTCGGGATCACGGGCGAGCAGTACTTC
NA | TRBJ2-7 | NA | TRBV13 | CASSAKERLSYEQYF | TGTGCCAGCAGCGCTAAGGAGCGTCTTTCCTACGAGCAGTACTTC
NA | TRBJ1-1 | TRBD1 | TRBV7-2 | CASNQGTGAEAFF | TGTGCCAGCAACCAAGGGACAGGGGCTGAAGCTTTCTTT
NA | TRBJ2-7 | NA | TRBV15 | CATSRLDSDSYEQYF | TGTGCCACCAGCAGGTTAGACAGCGACTCCTACGAGCAGTACTTC
NA | TRBJ2-7 | NA | TRBV30 | CAWSVVFWEQYF | TGTGCCTGGAGTGTAGTATTCTGGGAGCAGTACTTC
NA | TRBJ1-1 | NA | TRBV7-2 | CASSFHGGEPEAFF | TGTGCCAGCAGCTTTCACGGGGGAGAACCTGAAGCTTTCTTT
NA | TRBJ2-5 | TRBD2 | TRBV7-9 | CASSLWPGLAEETQYF | TGTGCCAGCAGCTTATGGCCGGGACTAGCGGAAGAGACCCAGTACTTC
once | TRBJ2-7 | NA | TRBV9 | CASSVGLSNYEQYF | TGTGCCAGCAGCGTAGGTCTGTCAAACTACGAGCAGTACTTC
NA | TRBJ1-4 | NA | TRBV19 | CASSIGPVYEKLFF | TGTGCCAGTAGTATCGGGCCCGTTTATGAAAAACTGTTTTTT
NA | TRBJ2-1 | TRBD2 | TRBV28 | CASSSTSGRISYNEQFF | TGTGCCAGCAGTTCGACTAGCGGGAGGATCTCCTACAATGAGCAGTTCTTC
NA | TRBJ2-3 | TRBD2 | TRBV27 | CASSLVAGSADTQYF | TGTGCCAGCAGTTTAGTAGCGGGATCGGCAGATACGCAGTATTTT